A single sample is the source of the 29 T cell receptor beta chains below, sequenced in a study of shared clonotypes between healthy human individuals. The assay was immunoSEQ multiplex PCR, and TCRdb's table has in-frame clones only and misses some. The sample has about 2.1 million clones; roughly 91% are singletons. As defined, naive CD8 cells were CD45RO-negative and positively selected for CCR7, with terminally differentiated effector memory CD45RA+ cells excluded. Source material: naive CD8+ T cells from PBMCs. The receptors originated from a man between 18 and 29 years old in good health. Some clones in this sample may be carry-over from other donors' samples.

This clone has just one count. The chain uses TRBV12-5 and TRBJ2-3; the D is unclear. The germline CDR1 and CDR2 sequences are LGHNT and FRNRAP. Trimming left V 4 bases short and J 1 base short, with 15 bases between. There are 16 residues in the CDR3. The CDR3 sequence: CASGSQTDPRTDTQYF. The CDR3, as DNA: TGTGCTAGTGGTTCTCAGACGGACCCCCGCACAGATACGCAGTATTTT.

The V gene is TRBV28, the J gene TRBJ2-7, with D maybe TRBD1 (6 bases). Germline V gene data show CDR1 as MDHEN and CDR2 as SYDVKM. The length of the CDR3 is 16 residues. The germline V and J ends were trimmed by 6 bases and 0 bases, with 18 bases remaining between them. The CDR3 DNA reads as TGTGCCAGCAGACCGGATTATCAGGGGACCTCCTACGAGCAGTACTTC. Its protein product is CASRPDYQGTSYEQYF.

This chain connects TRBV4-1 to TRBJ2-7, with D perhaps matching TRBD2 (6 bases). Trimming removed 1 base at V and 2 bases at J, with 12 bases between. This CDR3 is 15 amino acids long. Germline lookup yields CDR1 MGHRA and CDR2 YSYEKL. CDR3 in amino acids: CASSQVWDLTYEQYF. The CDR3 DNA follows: TGCGCCAGCAGCCAAGTCTGGGACTTAACCTACGAGCAGTACTTC.

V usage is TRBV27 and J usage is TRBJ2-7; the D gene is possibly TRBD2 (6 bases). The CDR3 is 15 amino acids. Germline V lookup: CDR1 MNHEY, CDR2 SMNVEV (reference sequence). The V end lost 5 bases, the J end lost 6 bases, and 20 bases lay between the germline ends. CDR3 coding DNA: TGTGCCAGCAGTCCGGGAATGGGGAGGACGGGCGAGCAGTACTTC. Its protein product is CASSPGMGRTGEQYF.

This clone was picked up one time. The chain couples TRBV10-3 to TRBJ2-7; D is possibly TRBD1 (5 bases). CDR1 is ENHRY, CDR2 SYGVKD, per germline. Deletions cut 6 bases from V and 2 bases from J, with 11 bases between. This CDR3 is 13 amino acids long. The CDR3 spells CAIRQTETYEQYF. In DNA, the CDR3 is TGTGCCATCAGACAGACAGAGACCTACGAGCAGTACTTC.

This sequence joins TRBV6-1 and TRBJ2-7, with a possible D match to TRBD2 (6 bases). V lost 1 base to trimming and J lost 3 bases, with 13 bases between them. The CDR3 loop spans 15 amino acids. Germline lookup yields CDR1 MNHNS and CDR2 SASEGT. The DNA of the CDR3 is TGTGCCAGCAGTGAAGGAGCCTCCGGGGGCTACGAGCAGTACTTC. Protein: CASSEGASGGYEQYF.

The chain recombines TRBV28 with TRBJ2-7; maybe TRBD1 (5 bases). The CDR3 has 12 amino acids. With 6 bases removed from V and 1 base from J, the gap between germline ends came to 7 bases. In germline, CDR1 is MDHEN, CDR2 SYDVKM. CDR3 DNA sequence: TGTGCCAGCAGAAGACAGTCCTACGAGCAGTACTTC. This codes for CASRRQSYEQYF. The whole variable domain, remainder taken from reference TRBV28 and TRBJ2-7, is DVKVTQSSRYLVKRTGEKVFLECVQDMDHENMFWYRQDPGLGLRLIYFSYDVKMKEKGDIPEGYSVSREKKERFSLILESASTNQTSMYLCASRRQSYEQYFGPGTRLTVT.

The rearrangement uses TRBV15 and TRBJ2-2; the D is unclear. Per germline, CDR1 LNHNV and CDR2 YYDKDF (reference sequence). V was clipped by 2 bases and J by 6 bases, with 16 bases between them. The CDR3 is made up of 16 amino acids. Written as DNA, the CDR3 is TGTGCCACCAGCAGATCTCCCCGGGCATCGGCCGGGGAGCTGTTTTTT. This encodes CATSRSPRASAGELFF.

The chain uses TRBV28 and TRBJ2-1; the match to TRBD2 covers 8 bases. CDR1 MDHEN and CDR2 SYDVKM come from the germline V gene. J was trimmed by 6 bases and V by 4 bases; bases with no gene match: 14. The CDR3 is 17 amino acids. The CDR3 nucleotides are TGTGCCAGCAGTTCATACCCCCTTGCGGGAGGTCTCAATGAGCAGTTCTTC. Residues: CASSSYPLAGGLNEQFF. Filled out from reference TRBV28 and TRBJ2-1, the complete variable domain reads DVKVTQSSRYLVKRTGEKVFLECVQDMDHENMFWYRQDPGLGLRLIYFSYDVKMKEKGDIPEGYSVSREKKERFSLILESASTNQTSMYLCASSSYPLAGGLNEQFFGPGTRLTVL.

The CDR3 DNA reads TGCGCCAGCAGCTTCCCGGGACAGGGGGCGGACGAGCAGTACTTC. Amino acids: CASSFPGQGADEQYF. The chain couples TRBV4-1 to TRBJ2-7; TRBD1 matches 12 bases. There are 15 residues in the CDR3. V lost 5 bases to trimming and J lost 5 bases; unmatched junction nucleotides: 7. In germline, CDR1 is MGHRA, CDR2 YSYEKL.

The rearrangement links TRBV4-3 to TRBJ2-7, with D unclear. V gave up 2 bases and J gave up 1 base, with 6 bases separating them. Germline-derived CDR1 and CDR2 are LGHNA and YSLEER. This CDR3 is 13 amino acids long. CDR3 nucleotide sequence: TGCGCCAGCAGCCAATTTCGGTCCTACGAGCAGTACTTC. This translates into CASSQFRSYEQYF.

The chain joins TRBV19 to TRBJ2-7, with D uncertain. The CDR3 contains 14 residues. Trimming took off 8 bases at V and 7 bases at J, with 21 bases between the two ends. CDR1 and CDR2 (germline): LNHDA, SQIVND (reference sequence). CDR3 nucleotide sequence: TGTGCCAGTTCCCAAGGGCCTATGGCCTGGGAGCAGTACTTC. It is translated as CASSQGPMAWEQYF.

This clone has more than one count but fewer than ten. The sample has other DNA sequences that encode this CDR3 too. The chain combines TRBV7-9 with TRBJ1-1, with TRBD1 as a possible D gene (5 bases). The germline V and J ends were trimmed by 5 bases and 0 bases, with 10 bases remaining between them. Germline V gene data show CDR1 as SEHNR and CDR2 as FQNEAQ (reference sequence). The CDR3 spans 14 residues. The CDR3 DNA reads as TGTGCCAGCAGCCCCGGGGGAATGAACACTGAAGCTTTCTTT. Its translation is CASSPGGMNTEAFF.

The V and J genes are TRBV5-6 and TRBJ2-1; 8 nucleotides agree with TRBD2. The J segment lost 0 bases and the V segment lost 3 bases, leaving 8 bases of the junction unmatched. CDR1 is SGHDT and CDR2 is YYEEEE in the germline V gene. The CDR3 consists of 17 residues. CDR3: CASSSPLAESSYNEQFF. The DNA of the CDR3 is TGTGCCAGCAGCTCACCACTAGCGGAGAGCTCCTACAATGAGCAGTTCTTC.

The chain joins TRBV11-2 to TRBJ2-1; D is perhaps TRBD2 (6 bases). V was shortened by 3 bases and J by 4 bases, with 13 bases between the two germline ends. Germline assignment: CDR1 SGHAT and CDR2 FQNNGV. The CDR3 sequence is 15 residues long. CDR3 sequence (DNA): TGTGCCAGCAGCTTTTTTAGCGGCAAGTACAATGAGCAGTTCTTC. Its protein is CASSFFSGKYNEQFF.

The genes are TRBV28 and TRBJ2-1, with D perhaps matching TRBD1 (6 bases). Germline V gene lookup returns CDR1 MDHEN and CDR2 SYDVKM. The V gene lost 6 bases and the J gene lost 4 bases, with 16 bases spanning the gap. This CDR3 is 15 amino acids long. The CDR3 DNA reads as TGTGCCAGCAGCCTCAGACAGGTCCTGTACAATGAGCAGTTCTTC. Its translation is CASSLRQVLYNEQFF.

CDR3 in amino acids: CASNDRSTDTQYF. The CDR3 DNA is TGTGCCAGTAACGACAGGAGCACAGATACGCAGTATTTT. The V gene is TRBV15, the J gene TRBJ2-3; a possible D gene is TRBD1 (6 bases). Germline V gives CDR1 LNHNV, CDR2 YYDKDF (reference sequence). V lost 10 bases and J lost 0, with 11 bases in between. The CDR3 has 13 amino acids.

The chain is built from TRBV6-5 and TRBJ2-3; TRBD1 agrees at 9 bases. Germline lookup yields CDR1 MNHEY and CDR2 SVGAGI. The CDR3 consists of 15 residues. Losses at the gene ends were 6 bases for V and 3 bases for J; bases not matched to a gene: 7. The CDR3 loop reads CASRATGGMTDTQYF. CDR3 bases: TGTGCCAGCAGGGCGACAGGGGGTATGACAGATACGCAGTATTTT.

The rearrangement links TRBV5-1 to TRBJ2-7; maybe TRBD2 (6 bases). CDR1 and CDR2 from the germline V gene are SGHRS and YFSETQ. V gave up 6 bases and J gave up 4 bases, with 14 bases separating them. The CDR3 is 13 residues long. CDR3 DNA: TGCGCCAGCAATGCGGGGCCGGGATACGAGCAGTACTTC. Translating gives CASNAGPGYEQYF.

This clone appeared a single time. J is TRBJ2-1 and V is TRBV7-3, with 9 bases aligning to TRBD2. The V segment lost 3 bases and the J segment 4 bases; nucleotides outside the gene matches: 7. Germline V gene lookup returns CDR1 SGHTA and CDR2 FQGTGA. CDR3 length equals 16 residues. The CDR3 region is CASSLGTSPGYNEQFF. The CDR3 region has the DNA TGTGCCAGCAGCTTGGGGACTAGCCCCGGGTACAATGAGCAGTTCTTC.

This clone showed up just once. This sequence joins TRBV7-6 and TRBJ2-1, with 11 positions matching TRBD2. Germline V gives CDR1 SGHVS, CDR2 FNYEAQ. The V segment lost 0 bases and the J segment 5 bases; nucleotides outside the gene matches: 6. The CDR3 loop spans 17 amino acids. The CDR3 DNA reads TGTGCCAGCAGCTTAGCGAATCGACTAGCGGGGAACAATGAGCAGTTCTTC. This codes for CASSLANRLAGNNEQFF.

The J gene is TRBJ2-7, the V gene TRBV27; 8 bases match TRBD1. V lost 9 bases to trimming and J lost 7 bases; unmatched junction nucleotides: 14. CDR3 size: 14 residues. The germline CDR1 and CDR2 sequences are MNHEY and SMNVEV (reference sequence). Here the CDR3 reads CASAERAGGWEQYF. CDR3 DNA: TGTGCCAGTGCGGAGAGGGCAGGGGGCTGGGAGCAGTACTTC.

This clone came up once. CDR3 loop: CASSLGLAPGELFF. The CDR3 bases are TGTGCCAGCAGTTTAGGTTTAGCTCCTGGGGAGCTGTTTTTT. The V and J genes are TRBV28 and TRBJ2-2, with unresolved D. In germline, CDR1 is MDHEN, CDR2 SYDVKM. Trimming took 2 bases from V and 8 from J, leaving 12 bases between them. The CDR3 covers 14 residues.

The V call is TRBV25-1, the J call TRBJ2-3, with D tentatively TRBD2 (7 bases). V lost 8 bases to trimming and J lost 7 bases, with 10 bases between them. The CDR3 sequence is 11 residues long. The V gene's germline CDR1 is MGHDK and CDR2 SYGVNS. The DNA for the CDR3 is TGTGCCAGCGCGGGGGCGCATACGCAGTATTTT. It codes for CASAGAHTQYF. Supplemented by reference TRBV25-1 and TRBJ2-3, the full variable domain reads EADIYQTPRYLVIGTGKKITLECSQTMGHDKMYWYQQDPGMELHLIHYSYGVNSTEKGDLSSESTVSRIRTEHFPLTLESARPSHTSQYLCASAGAHTQYFGPGTRLTVL.

CDR3 protein: CASSLTPDTEAFF. CDR3 DNA sequence: TGTGCCAGCAGCCTTACGCCCGACACTGAAGCTTTCTTT. V usage is TRBV27 and J usage is TRBJ1-1; D is uncertain. Per the germline V gene, CDR1 is MNHEY and CDR2 is SMNVEV (reference sequence). CDR3 length: 13 amino acids. V was shortened by 6 bases and J by 3 bases, with 11 bases between the two germline ends.

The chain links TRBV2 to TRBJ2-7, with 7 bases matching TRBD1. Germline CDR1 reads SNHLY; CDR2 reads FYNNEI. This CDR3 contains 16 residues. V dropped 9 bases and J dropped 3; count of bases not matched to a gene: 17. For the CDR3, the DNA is TGTGCCAGACAGGGGTCGGGACACACCGCGGGCTACGAGCAGTACTTC. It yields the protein CARQGSGHTAGYEQYF.

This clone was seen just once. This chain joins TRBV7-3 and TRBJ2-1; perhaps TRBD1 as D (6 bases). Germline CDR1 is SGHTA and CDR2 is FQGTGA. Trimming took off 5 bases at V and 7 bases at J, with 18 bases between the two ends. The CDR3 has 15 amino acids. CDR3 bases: TGTGCCAGCAGCCCGTTTCTAGGGGGTAGTAATGAGCAGTTCTTC. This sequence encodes CASSPFLGGSNEQFF.

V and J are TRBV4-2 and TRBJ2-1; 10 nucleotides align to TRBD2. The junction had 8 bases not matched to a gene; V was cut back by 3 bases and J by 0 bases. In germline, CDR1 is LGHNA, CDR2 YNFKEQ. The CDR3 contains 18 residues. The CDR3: CASSHPGLATSSYNEQFF. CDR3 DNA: TGTGCCAGCAGCCACCCGGGACTAGCGACGAGCTCCTACAATGAGCAGTTCTTC.

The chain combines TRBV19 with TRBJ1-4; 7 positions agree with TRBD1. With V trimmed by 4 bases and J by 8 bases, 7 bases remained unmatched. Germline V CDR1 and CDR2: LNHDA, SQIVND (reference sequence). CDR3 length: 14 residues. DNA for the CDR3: TGTGCCAGTAGTACCTGGGACAGTAAGGAAAAACTGTTTTTT. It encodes CASSTWDSKEKLFF.